The clone carrying this T cell receptor (beta chain) was detected once. As yet, its antigen is unknown. The data belong to a study of chemoradiotherapy in HPV16-positive cancers. Looking at the study overall: Candidate HPV-specific clones and shared TCR motifs came from two HPV16-positive patients.

Whole-study findings and limits: Functional assays defining HPV-specific T cells used only a couple of HPV16-positive patients.

TCRdb's table, derived via immunoSEQ multiplex PCR, lists solely in-frame clones and lacks some. Of about 32,000 clones in the sample, around 88% are singletons; the top ten hold approximately 4.6%. The germline V and J ends were trimmed by 2 bases and 0 bases, with 11 bases remaining between them. Germline V gives CDR1 SNHLY, CDR2 FYNNEI. This CDR3 has 15 residues. The source was blood, collected from a patient who underwent chemoradiotherapy. This chain connects TRBV2 to TRBJ2-7, with a possible D match to TRBD2 (7 bases). The origin of this receptor is a human donor with HPV-associated anogenital cancer. CDR3 protein: CASSENRGASYEQYF. The DNA for the CDR3 is TGTGCCAGCAGTGAAAACCGGGGGGCCTCCTACGAGCAGTACTTC.